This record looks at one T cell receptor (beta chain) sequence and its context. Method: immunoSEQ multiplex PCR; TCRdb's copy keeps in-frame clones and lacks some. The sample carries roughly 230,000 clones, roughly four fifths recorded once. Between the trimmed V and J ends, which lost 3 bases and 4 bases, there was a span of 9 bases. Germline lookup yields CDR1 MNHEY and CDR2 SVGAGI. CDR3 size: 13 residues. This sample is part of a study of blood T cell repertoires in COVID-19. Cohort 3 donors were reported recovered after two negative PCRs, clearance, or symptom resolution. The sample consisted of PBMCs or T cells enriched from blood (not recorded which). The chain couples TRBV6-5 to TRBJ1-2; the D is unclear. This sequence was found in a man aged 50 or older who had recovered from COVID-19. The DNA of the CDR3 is TGTGCCAGCAGTTATCCAGGCTCCTATGGCTACACCTTC. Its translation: CASSYPGSYGYTF.